A single sample is the source of the 19 T cell receptor beta chains below, sequenced in a study of shared T cell receptors in the human thymus. Some clones are missing from TCRdb's copy, which holds only in-frame ones; the method was immunoSEQ multiplex PCR. The data show some 660,000 clones, around 87% seen once. The data were also submitted as part of a second study, on human thymus T cells.

Sequenced input: thymocytes. The receptors derive from a boy under two years old with a congenital heart defect.

This chain connects TRBV9 to TRBJ1-4; D possibly corresponds to TRBD1 (6 bases). CDR1 and CDR2 (germline): SGDLS, YYNGEE. The CDR3 is 13 amino acids. Between the trimmed V and J ends, which lost 8 bases and 1 base, there was a span of 9 bases. The CDR3 reads CASSQGTNEKLFF. In nucleotides, the CDR3 is TGTGCCAGTTCACAGGGAACTAATGAAAAACTGTTTTTT.

This clone has just one count. The chain joins TRBV5-6 to TRBJ1-1; possible D gene TRBD1, 6 bases. Germline CDR1 SGHDT, CDR2 YYEEEE. V dropped 4 bases and J dropped 3 bases, with 10 bases sitting between them. The CDR3 spans 13 residues. The CDR3 loop is CASSPTGHTEAFF. The CDR3 DNA reads as TGTGCCAGCAGCCCCACAGGGCACACTGAAGCTTTCTTT.

The chain uses TRBV28 and TRBJ2-1, with 10 bases identical to TRBD2. This CDR3 is 16 amino acids long. The J segment lost 8 bases and the V segment lost 3 bases, leaving 10 bases of the junction unmatched. Germline values: CDR1 MDHEN, CDR2 SYDVKM. In nucleotides, the CDR3 is TGTGCCAGCAGTTTTCCCGGGCTAGCGGGAGACGATGAGCAGTTCTTC. Translated: CASSFPGLAGDDEQFF. The variable domain in full, completed from reference TRBV28 and TRBJ2-1, reads DVKVTQSSRYLVKRTGEKVFLECVQDMDHENMFWYRQDPGLGLRLIYFSYDVKMKEKGDIPEGYSVSREKKERFSLILESASTNQTSMYLCASSFPGLAGDDEQFFGPGTRLTVL.

The chain combines TRBV7-9 with TRBJ1-5, with 11 bases fitting TRBD1. V trimming: 3 bases; J trimming: 3 bases; junction bases outside the gene matches: 4. The CDR3 runs 16 residues. CDR1 is SEHNR, CDR2 FQNEAQ, per germline (reference sequence). Here the CDR3 reads CASSLGDRGDNQPQHF. The CDR3 DNA is TGTGCCAGCAGCTTGGGGGACAGGGGGGACAATCAGCCCCAGCATTTT. Drawing the rest from reference TRBV7-9 and TRBJ1-5, the complete variable domain is DTGVSQNPRHKITKRGQNVTFRCDPISEHNRLYWYRQTLGQGPEFLTYFQNEAQLEKSRLLSDRFSAERPKGSFSTLEIQRTEQGDSAMYLCASSLGDRGDNQPQHFGDGTRLSIL.

The chain combines TRBV28 with TRBJ1-5; D call uncertain. V gave up 5 bases and J gave up 3 bases, with 17 bases separating them. The germline V gene has CDR1 MDHEN and CDR2 SYDVKM. The CDR3 totals 16 residues. The CDR3 nucleotides read TGTGCCAGCAGTCCTGGGTTGAGGGCTAACAATCAGCCCCAGCATTTT. Protein sequence: CASSPGLRANNQPQHF.

The chain recombines TRBV14 with TRBJ2-1; 10 nucleotides line up with TRBD2. Germline loops: CDR1 SGHDN, CDR2 FVKESK. The ends lost 3 bases at V and 0 bases at J; junction bases unmatched: 14. This CDR3 contains 20 residues. The CDR3 here is CASSQYYWGTSVSSYNEQFF. CDR3 coding DNA: TGTGCCAGCAGCCAGTACTACTGGGGGACTAGCGTCAGCTCCTACAATGAGCAGTTCTTC.

This chain joins TRBV15 and TRBJ2-4, with D perhaps TRBD1 (6 bases). Germline V gene sequence: CDR1 LNHNV, CDR2 YYDKDF (reference sequence). Trimming stripped 1 base from V and 0 bases from J, with 19 bases between. This CDR3 comprises 19 residues. CDR3 nucleotides: TGTGCCACCAGCAGAGGAGGACAGCTCCCAAGAATAGCCAAAAACATTCAGTACTTC. It specifies CATSRGGQLPRIAKNIQYF.

This clone was detected only once. The chain uses TRBV4-3 and TRBJ1-2; 9 nucleotides match TRBD1. V was pared by 4 bases and J by 7 bases, with 7 bases of the junction left unmatched. There are 14 residues in the CDR3. The germline V gene has CDR1 LGHNA and CDR2 YSLEER. As DNA, the CDR3 is TGCGCCAGCAGCCCACAGGGGGCCCTATTTGGCTACACCTTC. Translating it yields CASSPQGALFGYTF.

This chain's CDR3 is CASSRSVRPSIQETQYF. The CDR3 nucleotides are TGCGCCAGCAGCCGGTCGGTACGCCCTAGTATCCAAGAGACCCAGTACTTC. The genes are TRBV5-1 and TRBJ2-5; no firm D call. This CDR3 has 17 residues. Trimming pared 4 bases from V and 1 base from J, leaving 20 bases between. From germline, CDR1 is SGHRS and CDR2 YFSETQ.

The V call is TRBV4-3, the J call TRBJ1-1, with no clear D. The germline CDR1 and CDR2 sequences are LGHNA and YSLEER. The ends were cut back, 4 bases at V and 1 base at J, with 19 bases in the middle. The CDR3 totals 17 residues. Written as DNA, the CDR3 is TGCGCCAGCAGCCCCCGGATTCGGCTGGGCTCGAACACTGAAGCTTTCTTT. Residues: CASSPRIRLGSNTEAFF.

V is TRBV10-1 and J is TRBJ1-3; D remains unclear. There are 14 residues in the CDR3. The V and J ends lost 0 bases and 0 bases respectively, with 3 bases between them. From germline, CDR1 is WNHNN and CDR2 SYGVQD (reference sequence). Here the CDR3 DNA reads TGCGCCAGCAGTGAGTCCAACTCTGGAAACACCATATATTTT. Translated: CASSESNSGNTIYF.

The chain uses TRBV6-4 and TRBJ2-2; 8 bases are shared with TRBD2. The CDR3 length is 14 residues. V lost 3 bases and J lost 5; bases outside the gene matches: 2. Germline loops: CDR1 MRHNA, CDR2 SNTAGT. Here the CDR3 reads CASSEAGGTGELFF. CDR3 in DNA: TGTGCCAGCAGTGAGGCGGGGGGAACCGGGGAGCTGTTTTTT.

The V call is TRBV20-1, the J call TRBJ2-7; D remains unclear. With 1 base removed from V and 2 bases from J, the gap between germline ends came to 3 bases. Germline CDR1 and CDR2: DFQATT and SNEGSKA (reference sequence). The CDR3 spans 11 residues. The CDR3 protein is CSARATYEQYF. The CDR3 coding sequence is TGCAGTGCTAGAGCAACCTACGAGCAGTACTTC.

The chain uses TRBV27 and TRBJ2-3, with 8 bases fitting TRBD1. CDR3 length: 16 amino acids. Germline-derived CDR1 and CDR2 are MNHEY and SMNVEV (reference sequence). J was trimmed by 4 bases and V by 4 bases; bases with no gene match: 10. The CDR3 loop is CASSCTPQGAADTQYF. The CDR3 DNA reads as TGTGCCAGCAGTTGCACCCCTCAGGGGGCCGCAGATACGCAGTATTTT.

The rearrangement joins TRBV5-6 to TRBJ1-1; D unresolved. The germline gives CDR1 SGHDT, CDR2 YYEEEE. Trimming removed 0 bases at V and 0 bases at J, with 9 bases between. The CDR3 is 15 residues long. As DNA, the CDR3 is TGTGCCAGCAGCTTGGCAGGCCAGGTGAACACTGAAGCTTTCTTT. Translating gives CASSLAGQVNTEAFF.

The CDR3 protein is CASSPGVQETQYF. Here the CDR3 DNA reads TGTGCCAGCAGCCCGGGAGTCCAAGAGACCCAGTACTTC. The chain joins TRBV6-6 to TRBJ2-5; a weak D match, TRBD2 (6 bases). CDR1 and CDR2 (germline): MNHNY, SVGAGI (reference sequence). V was clipped by 6 bases and J by 1 base, with 9 bases between them. The CDR3 runs 13 residues.

The table lists this clone with a few counts. The chain is built from TRBV21-1 and TRBJ2-7; the table gives TRBD2 as D, unverified against the DNA. TRBV21-1 is flagged as a pseudogene. The CDR3 consists of 16 residues. The CDR3 DNA sequence: TGTGCCAGCAGCAAAGCGTGCGGGCGAATCTCCTACGAGCAGTACTTC. Amino acid sequence: CASSKACGRISYEQYF.

This clone was detected once. In nucleotides, the CDR3 is TGTGCCAGCAGCTCCCGATCCGGGACAGGGAGCCTGGAGACCCAGTACTTC. As protein: CASSSRSGTGSLETQYF. The gene calls are TRBV7-2 and TRBJ2-5; 9 nucleotides agree with TRBD1. The CDR3 contains 17 residues. The ends lost 4 bases at V and 5 bases at J; junction bases unmatched: 14. Germline CDR1 is SGHTA and CDR2 is FQGNSA. Filled out from reference TRBV7-2 and TRBJ2-5, the complete variable domain reads GAGVSQSPSNKVTEKGKDVELRCDPISGHTALYWYRQSLGQGLEFLIYFQGNSAPDKSGLPSDRFSAERTGGSVSTLTIQRTQQEDSAVYLCASSSRSGTGSLETQYFGPGTRLLVL.

V usage is TRBV19 and J usage is TRBJ2-3; 9 bases match TRBD1. The V segment lost 3 bases and the J segment 1 base; nucleotides outside the gene matches: 5. Germline CDR1 LNHDA, CDR2 SQIVND (reference sequence). This CDR3 region has 16 residues. Written as DNA, the CDR3 is TGTGCCAGTAGTATGGGACAGGGTCTTCGCACAGATACGCAGTATTTT. This translates into CASSMGQGLRTDTQYF.